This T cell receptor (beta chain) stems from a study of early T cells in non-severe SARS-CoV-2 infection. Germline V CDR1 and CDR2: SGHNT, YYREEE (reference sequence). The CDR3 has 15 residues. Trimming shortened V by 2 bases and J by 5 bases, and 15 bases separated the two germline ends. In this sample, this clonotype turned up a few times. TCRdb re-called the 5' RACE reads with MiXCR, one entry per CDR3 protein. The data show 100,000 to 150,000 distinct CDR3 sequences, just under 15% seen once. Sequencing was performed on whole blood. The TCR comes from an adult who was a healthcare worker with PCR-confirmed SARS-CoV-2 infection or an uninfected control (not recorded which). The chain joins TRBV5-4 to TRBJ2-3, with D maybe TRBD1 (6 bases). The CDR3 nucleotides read TGTGCCAGCAGCTTAAGAATCTCAGGGGAAGATACGCAGTATTTT. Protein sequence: CASSLRISGEDTQYF.